The 19 T cell receptor beta chains below come from one sample, sequenced in a study of CD8 T cells in ankylosing spondylitis. In TCRdb, the 5' RACE reads were re-called with MiXCR into one record per CDR3 protein. The table lists about 540,000 distinct CDR3 sequences, 10% to 15% of them singletons. Study results and limitations: Typical of ankylosing spondylitis blood, it appeared, was a TCR beta motif of seven to nine highly homologous variants.

These TCRs' antigens remain unknown. Sequenced input: blood, either unsorted or a sorted T cell fraction (not recorded which). The source of these receptors is a male donor with ankylosing spondylitis.

This clonotype was detected many times. This chain connects TRBV21-1 to TRBJ2-7; the table's TRBD2 call for D was not verified on the DNA. TRBV21-1 is an annotated pseudogene. The CDR3 extends over 16 amino acids. The CDR3 DNA reads as TGTGCCAGCAGCAAAGAGGAGGGCCGCCTCTCCTACGAGCAGTACTTC. Protein product: CASSKEEGRLSYEQYF.

In DNA form, the CDR3 reads TGTGCCAGCAGTAAACTAGCGGGAGGGTTAGAGACCCAGTACTTC. This gives the protein CASSKLAGGLETQYF. This chain joins TRBV2 and TRBJ2-5; 13 positions match TRBD2. V lost 5 bases to trimming and J lost 4 bases; unmatched junction nucleotides: 4. From germline, CDR1 is SNHLY and CDR2 FYNNEI. The CDR3 sequence is 15 residues long.

This clonotype was seen a few times. The germline gene is not matched at one end of the junction; a read error may be the cause. The J gene is TRBJ2-1, the V gene TRBV7-2; no clear D gene. Germline V gives CDR1 SGHTA, CDR2 FQGNSA. The CDR3 is 12 amino acids. The CDR3 protein is CASTLIPVQQFF. In DNA, the CDR3 is TGTGCCAGCACCTTAATCCCTGTCCAGCAGTTCTTC.

This clonotype appeared a few times. The V call is TRBV12-3 or TRBV12-4, the J call TRBJ2-3; D gene uncertain. CDR3 length equals 15 residues. Trimming stripped 1 base from V and 1 base from J, with 9 bases between. The CDR3 nucleotides are TGTGCCAGCAGTTTAGGATTCGGAGGCACAGATACGCAGTATTTT. Translated: CASSLGFGGTDTQYF.

The sample holds a few counts of this clonotype. This chain connects TRBV6-1 to TRBJ1-2; D is ambiguous. Looked up from germline, CDR1 is MNHNS and CDR2 is SASEGT. Deletions cut 1 base from V and 4 bases from J, with 10 bases between. CDR3 length: 14 residues. In DNA, the CDR3 is TGTGCCAGCAGTGAAGAGTTTCAGGCCTATGGCTACACCTTC. Translated: CASSEEFQAYGYTF.

This clonotype was found a few times. This chain connects TRBV5-6 to TRBJ2-3; D call uncertain. CDR3 length: 14 residues. CDR1 and CDR2 (germline): SGHDT, YYEEEE. The ends were cut back, 4 bases at V and 2 bases at J, with 11 bases in the middle. This chain's CDR3 is CASSPDLYTDTQYF. CDR3 nucleotide sequence: TGTGCCAGCAGCCCTGACCTTTACACAGATACGCAGTATTTT.

This clonotype occurred many times. The chain carries TRBV12-3 or TRBV12-4 and TRBJ2-7; 9 nucleotides agree with TRBD2. J was trimmed by 1 base and V by 8 bases; bases with no gene match: 3. This CDR3 spans 13 amino acids. The DNA of the CDR3 is TGTGCCAGCTCCAGCGGGGGGTCCTACGAGCAGTACTTC. Translated, it gives CASSSGGSYEQYF.

The rearrangement uses TRBV6-1 and TRBJ2-7; D possibly corresponds to TRBD2 (6 bases). The CDR3 extends over 12 amino acids. Germline-derived CDR1 and CDR2 are MNHNS and SASEGT. V dropped 7 bases and J dropped 4 bases, with 11 bases sitting between them. The CDR3 bases are TGTGCCAGCACTGGGACTGGATACGAGCAGTACTTC. It yields the protein CASTGTGYEQYF.

This clonotype was counted ten times or more. The chain has TRBV20-1 and TRBJ2-3, with 8 bases identical to TRBD2. The CDR3 has 14 residues. Germline CDR1 is DFQATT and CDR2 is SNEGSKA (reference sequence). Losses at the gene ends were 6 bases for V and 7 bases for J; bases not matched to a gene: 12. CDR3 region: CSAPPTSGSNTQYF. The CDR3 DNA sequence: TGCAGTGCCCCCCCTACTAGCGGAAGTAATACGCAGTATTTT.

This clonotype appeared a few times. The chain employs TRBV12-3 or TRBV12-4 and TRBJ1-6, with a tentative D call TRBD1 (6 bases). The CDR3 loop spans 14 amino acids. The V gene lost 6 bases and the J gene lost 7 bases, with 13 bases spanning the gap. The chain's CDR3 is CASRSGTGNSPLHF. The CDR3 nucleotides are TGTGCCAGCAGATCTGGCACAGGGAATTCACCCCTCCACTTT.

This clonotype was seen only a few times. The chain couples TRBV5-1 to TRBJ2-3; possibly TRBD1 or TRBD2 for D (5 bases each). Germline CDR1 reads SGHRS; CDR2 reads YFSETQ. Trimming shortened V by 1 base and J by 6 bases, and 9 bases separated the two germline ends. This CDR3 is built from 13 residues. The CDR3: CASSLWGSDTQYF. The CDR3 DNA reads TGCGCCAGCAGCTTGTGGGGGAGTGATACGCAGTATTTT.

The chain combines TRBV5-1 with TRBJ2-1; weak D call: TRBD1 (5 bases). Trimming left V 4 bases short and J 10 bases short, with 15 bases between. This CDR3 contains 13 residues. Germline assignment: CDR1 SGHRS and CDR2 YFSETQ. In nucleotides, the CDR3 is TGCGCCAGCAGCCAACTGGAACAGGACGAGCAGTTCTTC. It encodes CASSQLEQDEQFF.

This clonotype was seen ten or more times. The chain has TRBV5-1 and TRBJ1-3; D is unresolved. The germline V gene encodes CDR1 SGHRS and CDR2 YFSETQ. The V end was cut by 0 bases, the J end by 4 bases, with 8 bases between. CDR3 length equals 14 residues. The CDR3 sequence: CASSLGTGGNTIYF. The CDR3 nucleotides are TGCGCCAGCAGCTTGGGCACGGGAGGAAACACCATATATTTT.

This sequence joins TRBV12-3 or TRBV12-4 and TRBJ1-6; the D is unclear. The ends were cut back, 7 bases at V and 5 bases at J, with 12 bases in the middle. The CDR3 spans 14 residues. The CDR3 region has the DNA TGTGCCAGCACCTCGGGTCAGGATAATTCACCCCTCCACTTT. This codes for CASTSGQDNSPLHF.

In this sample, this clonotype turned up many times. V usage is TRBV5-1 and J usage is TRBJ1-1, with D hard to call. V was pared by 1 base and J by 5 bases, with 12 bases between. Germline CDR1 SGHRS, CDR2 YFSETQ. The CDR3 is made up of 14 amino acids. Here the CDR3 DNA reads TGCGCCAGCAGCTTGAGCGGAGGAGGGACTGAAGCTTTCTTT. This codes for CASSLSGGGTEAFF.

This clonotype has just a few counts. The chain couples TRBV20-1 to TRBJ1-1; D is unclear. The V and J ends lost 1 base and 2 bases respectively, with 11 bases between them. Germline CDR1 reads DFQATT; CDR2 reads SNEGSKA (reference sequence). CDR3 length equals 14 residues. CDR3 sequence reads: CSARAITANTEAFF. CDR3 nucleotides: TGCAGTGCTAGAGCTATAACAGCTAACACTGAAGCTTTCTTT.

This clonotype occurred many times. The chain combines TRBV24-1 with TRBJ1-2; the match to TRBD1 covers 9 bases. Looked up from germline, CDR1 is KGHDR and CDR2 is SFDVKD. There are 15 residues in the CDR3. The trim removed 3 bases at V and 4 bases at J, leaving 5 bases unmatched. The CDR3 spells CATSDPTGGLYGYTF. DNA of the CDR3: TGTGCCACCAGTGATCCCACAGGGGGCCTCTATGGCTACACCTTC.

In this sample, this clonotype turned up many times. The chain has TRBV12-3 or TRBV12-4 and TRBJ1-5; 8 bases line up with TRBD1. CDR3 size: 13 residues. Trimming took 6 bases from V and 11 from J; bases not matched to a gene: 9. The CDR3 sequence is CASSPQGGRAQHF. CDR3 bases: TGTGCCAGCAGCCCACAGGGGGGTAGGGCCCAGCATTTT.

This rearrangement joins TRBV29-1 to TRBJ1-2, with unresolved D. Germline V gene lookup returns CDR1 SQVTM and CDR2 ANQGSEA. This CDR3 has 14 residues. V was clipped by 4 bases and J by 1 base, with 13 bases between them. Here the CDR3 DNA reads TGCAGCGTTGTAAGCCCCACGGATAACTATGGCTACACCTTC. Its translation: CSVVSPTDNYGYTF.